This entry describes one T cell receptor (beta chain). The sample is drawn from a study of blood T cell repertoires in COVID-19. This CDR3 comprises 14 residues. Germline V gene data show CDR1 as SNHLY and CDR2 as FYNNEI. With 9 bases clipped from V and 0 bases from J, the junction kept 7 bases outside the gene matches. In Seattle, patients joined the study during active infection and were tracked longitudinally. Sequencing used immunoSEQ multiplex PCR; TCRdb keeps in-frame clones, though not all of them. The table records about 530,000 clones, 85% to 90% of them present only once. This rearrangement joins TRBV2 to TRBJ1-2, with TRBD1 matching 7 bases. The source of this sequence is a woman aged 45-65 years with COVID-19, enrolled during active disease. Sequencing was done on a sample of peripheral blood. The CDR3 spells CARRTGVTNYGYTF. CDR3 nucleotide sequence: TGTGCCAGAAGAACAGGGGTGACTAACTATGGCTACACCTTC. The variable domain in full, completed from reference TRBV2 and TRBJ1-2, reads EPEVTQTPSHQVTQMGQEVILRCVPISNHLYFYWYRQILGQKVEFLVSFYNNEISEKSEIFDDQFSVERPDGSNFTLKIRSTKLEDSAMYFCARRTGVTNYGYTFGSGTRLTVV.